This T cell receptor (beta chain) was retrieved from a study of T cell changes during pregnancy in multiple sclerosis. CDR1 SGHAT and CDR2 FQNNGV come from the germline V gene. Trimming left V 0 bases short and J 3 bases short, with 14 bases between. This CDR3 spans 16 amino acids. Using immunoSEQ multiplex PCR, the repertoire was profiled, and TCRdb retains in-frame clones only, with some absent. This table holds 55,000 to 85,000 clones, about 95% found once. The sequence came from a female donor with multiple sclerosis, enrolled in a pregnancy study. The starting material was peripheral blood, obtained in the third trimester of pregnancy. The chain couples TRBV11-2 to TRBJ1-1, with D perhaps matching TRBD1 (6 bases). The CDR3 spells CASSLDSYRAHTEAFF. In nucleotides, the CDR3 is TGTGCCAGCAGCTTAGATTCGTACAGGGCCCACACTGAAGCTTTCTTT.